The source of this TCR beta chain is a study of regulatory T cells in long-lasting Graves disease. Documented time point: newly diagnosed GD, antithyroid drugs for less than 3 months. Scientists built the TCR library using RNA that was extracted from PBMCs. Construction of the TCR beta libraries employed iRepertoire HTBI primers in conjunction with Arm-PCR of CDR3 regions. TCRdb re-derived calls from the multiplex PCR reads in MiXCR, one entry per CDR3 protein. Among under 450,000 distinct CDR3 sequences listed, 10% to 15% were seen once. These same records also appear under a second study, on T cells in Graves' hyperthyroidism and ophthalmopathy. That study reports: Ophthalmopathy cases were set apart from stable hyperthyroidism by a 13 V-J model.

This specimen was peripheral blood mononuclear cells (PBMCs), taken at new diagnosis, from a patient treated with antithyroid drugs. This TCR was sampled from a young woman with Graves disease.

CDR3 coding DNA: TGTGCCAGCAGCGCGGGACTAGCGGGTCCCACCGGGGAGCTGTTTTTT. It specifies CASSAGLAGPTGELFF. The rearrangement links TRBV9 to TRBJ2-2, with 12 bases identical to TRBD2. The junction had 4 bases not matched to a gene; V was cut back by 3 bases and J by 4 bases. The CDR3 is 16 residues long. The V gene's germline CDR1 is SGDLS and CDR2 YYNGEE.